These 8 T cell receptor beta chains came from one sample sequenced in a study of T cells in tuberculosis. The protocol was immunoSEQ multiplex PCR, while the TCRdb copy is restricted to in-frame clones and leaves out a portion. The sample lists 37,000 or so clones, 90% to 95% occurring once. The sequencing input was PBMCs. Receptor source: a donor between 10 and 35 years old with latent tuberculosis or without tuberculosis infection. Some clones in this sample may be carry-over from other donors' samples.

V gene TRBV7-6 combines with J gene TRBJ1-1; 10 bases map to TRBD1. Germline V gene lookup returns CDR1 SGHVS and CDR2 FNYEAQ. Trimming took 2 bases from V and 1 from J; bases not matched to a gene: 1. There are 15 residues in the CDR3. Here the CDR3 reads CASSLRTGGNTEAFF. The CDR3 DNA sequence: TGTGCCAGCAGCTTAAGGACAGGGGGGAACACTGAAGCTTTCTTT.

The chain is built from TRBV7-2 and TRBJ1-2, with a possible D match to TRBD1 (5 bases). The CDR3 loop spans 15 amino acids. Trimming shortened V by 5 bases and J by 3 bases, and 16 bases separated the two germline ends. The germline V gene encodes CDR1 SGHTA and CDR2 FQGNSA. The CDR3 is CASSLKDYRHYGYTF. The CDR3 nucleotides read TGTGCCAGCAGCCTGAAGGATTACAGGCACTATGGCTACACCTTC. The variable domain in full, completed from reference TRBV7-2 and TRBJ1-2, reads GAGVSQSPSNKVTEKGKDVELRCDPISGHTALYWYRQSLGQGLEFLIYFQGNSAPDKSGLPSDRFSAERTGGSVSTLTIQRTQQEDSAVYLCASSLKDYRHYGYTFGSGTRLTVV.

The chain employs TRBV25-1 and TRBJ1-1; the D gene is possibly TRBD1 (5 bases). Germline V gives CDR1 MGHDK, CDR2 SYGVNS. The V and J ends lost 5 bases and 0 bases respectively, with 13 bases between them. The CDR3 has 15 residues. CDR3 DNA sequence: TGTGCCAGCAGTATGCCGGGGGGTTTGAACACTGAAGCTTTCTTT. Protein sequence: CASSMPGGLNTEAFF. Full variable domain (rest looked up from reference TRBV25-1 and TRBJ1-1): EADIYQTPRYLVIGTGKKITLECSQTMGHDKMYWYQQDPGMELHLIHYSYGVNSTEKGDLSSESTVSRIRTEHFPLTLESARPSHTSQYLCASSMPGGLNTEAFFGQGTRLTVV.

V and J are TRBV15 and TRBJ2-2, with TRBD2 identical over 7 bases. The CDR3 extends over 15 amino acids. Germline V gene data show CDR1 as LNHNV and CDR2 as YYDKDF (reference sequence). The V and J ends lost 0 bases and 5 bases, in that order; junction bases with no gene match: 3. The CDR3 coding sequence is TGTGCCACCAGCAGAGAGGCTAGCGGTACCGGGGAGCTGTTTTTT. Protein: CATSREASGTGELFF.

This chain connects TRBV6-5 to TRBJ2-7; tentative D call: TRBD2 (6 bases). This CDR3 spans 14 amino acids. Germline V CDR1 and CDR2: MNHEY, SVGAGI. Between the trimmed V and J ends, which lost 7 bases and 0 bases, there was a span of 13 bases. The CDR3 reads CASTLGGSSYEQYF. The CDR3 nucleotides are TGTGCCAGCACCCTGGGGGGAAGCTCCTACGAGCAGTACTTC.

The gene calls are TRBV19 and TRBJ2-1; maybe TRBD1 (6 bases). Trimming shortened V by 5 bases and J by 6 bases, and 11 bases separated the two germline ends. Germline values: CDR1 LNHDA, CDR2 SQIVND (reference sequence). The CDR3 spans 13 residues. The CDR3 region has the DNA TGTGCCAGTAGTGCCGGGACACCCAATGAGCAGTTCTTC. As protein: CASSAGTPNEQFF.

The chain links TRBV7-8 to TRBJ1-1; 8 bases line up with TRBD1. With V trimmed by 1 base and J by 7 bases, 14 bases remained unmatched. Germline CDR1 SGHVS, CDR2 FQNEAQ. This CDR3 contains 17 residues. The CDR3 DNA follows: TGTGCCAGCAGCTTAGAACGGGGGGTTGGACAGGGTGATGAAGCTTTCTTT. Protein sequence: CASSLERGVGQGDEAFF. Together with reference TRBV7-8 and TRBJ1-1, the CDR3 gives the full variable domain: GAGVSQSPRYKVAKRGQDVALRCDPISGHVSLFWYQQALGQGPEFLTYFQNEAQLDKSGLPSDRFFAERPEGSVSTLKIQRTQQEDSAVYLCASSLERGVGQGDEAFFGQGTRLTVV.

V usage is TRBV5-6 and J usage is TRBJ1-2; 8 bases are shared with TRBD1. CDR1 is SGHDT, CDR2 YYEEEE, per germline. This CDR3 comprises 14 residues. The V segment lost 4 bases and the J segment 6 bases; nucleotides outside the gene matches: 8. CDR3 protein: CASSPTGVLDGYTF. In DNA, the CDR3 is TGTGCCAGCAGCCCGACAGGGGTTTTGGATGGCTACACCTTC.